Presented here are 18 T cell receptor beta chains from one specimen sequenced in a study of cytomegalovirus exposure and HLA in healthy donors (dated by TCRdb to about 2017). Libraries were made using the immunoSEQ multiplex PCR assay. A mixture of 60 forward primers for TCR Vbeta segments and 13 reverse primers for TCR Jbeta segments was used in the multiplex PCR. This immuneACCESS table, as held by TCRdb, lists in-frame sequences with V and J called but not all clones. Of the missing ones, under half trace to an unresolved V gene in checked studies; the others have no known cause. In this sample the table shows 190,000 or so clones, roughly 78% of which occur a single time. The ten biggest clones cover under 0.75% of the sample. Sequencing was carried out using PBMCs. These receptors came from a boy aged 5-17 years in good health and CMV-seronegative.

This clone was seen a single time. The CDR3 sequence: CATQGLADYNEQFF. DNA of the CDR3: TGTGCCACCCAGGGACTAGCGGACTACAATGAGCAGTTCTTC. This sequence joins TRBV27 and TRBJ2-1, with 11 bases lining up with TRBD2. CDR3 length: 14 residues. Trimming cost V 10 bases and J 3 bases; bases outside gene matches: 5. In germline, CDR1 is MNHEY, CDR2 SMNVEV (reference sequence).

The genes are TRBV6-1 and TRBJ1-3; D call uncertain. V was clipped by 1 base and J by 0 bases, with 7 bases between them. Per the germline V gene, CDR1 is MNHNS and CDR2 is SASEGT. This CDR3 comprises 15 residues. CDR3 coding DNA: TGTGCCAGCAGTGAAGGTACTCTCTCTGGAAACACCATATATTTT. This encodes CASSEGTLSGNTIYF.

CDR3 sequence (DNA): TGTGCCAGCACACCACAGACCTCTGGGTATGCTCAGTACTTC. Residues: CASTPQTSGYAQYF. The chain is built from TRBV11-2 and TRBJ2-7; D unclear. The ends were cut back, 7 bases at V and 10 bases at J, with 23 bases in the middle. This CDR3 has 14 amino acids. CDR1 and CDR2 (germline): SGHAT, FQNNGV.

CDR3 residues: CASSPILDYEQYF. For the CDR3, the DNA is TGTGCCAGCAGCCCTATATTAGACTACGAGCAGTACTTC. The genes are TRBV7-2 and TRBJ2-7; no firm D call. This CDR3 has 13 residues. V was pared by 5 bases and J by 3 bases, with 11 bases between. The germline CDR1 and CDR2 sequences are SGHTA and FQGNSA.

This chain connects TRBV19 to TRBJ1-4; D ambiguous. This CDR3 has 15 residues. Germline CDR1 and CDR2: LNHDA and SQIVND (reference sequence). Between the trimmed V and J ends, which lost 3 bases and 5 bases, there was a span of 13 bases. CDR3 sequence reads: CASSIGQAYNEKLFF. CDR3 nucleotides: TGTGCCAGTAGTATTGGGCAGGCATACAATGAAAAACTGTTTTTT.

The V gene is TRBV7-2, the J gene TRBJ2-7; TRBD2 aligns across 11 bases. Trimming removed 4 bases from V and 4 bases from J; junction bases left unmatched: 9. This CDR3 contains 16 residues. CDR1 and CDR2 from the germline V gene are SGHTA and FQGNSA. The CDR3 bases are TGTGCCAGCAGCTACCCTGGGACTAGCGGTCAATACGAGCAGTACTTC. Its translation: CASSYPGTSGQYEQYF.

This clone turned up a few times. The chain couples TRBV19 to TRBJ1-1, with TRBD1 matching over 10 bases. The CDR3 is 14 residues long. V trimming: 6 bases; J trimming: 1 base; junction bases outside the gene matches: 2. CDR1 is LNHDA and CDR2 is SQIVND in the germline V gene (reference sequence). CDR3 bases: TGTGCCAGTAGCCGGGACAGGGGGAACACTGAAGCTTTCTTT. It yields the protein CASSRDRGNTEAFF.

This clone was counted between two and nine times. The rearrangement links TRBV5-1 to TRBJ1-5; 8 nucleotides match TRBD1. Germline trimming cut 2 bases from V and 6 bases from J; bases unmatched to any gene: 4. The germline gives CDR1 SGHRS, CDR2 YFSETQ. The CDR3 has 14 residues. The CDR3 is CASSFTGGGQPQHF. In DNA form, the CDR3 reads TGCGCCAGCAGCTTCACAGGGGGTGGTCAGCCCCAGCATTTT.

V usage is TRBV27 and J usage is TRBJ2-7; a possible D gene is TRBD2 (6 bases). The V gene lost 4 bases and the J gene lost 3 bases, with 13 bases spanning the gap. This CDR3 comprises 14 residues. Germline assignment: CDR1 MNHEY and CDR2 SMNVEV (reference sequence). The CDR3 spells CASSSGGIYYEQYF. The CDR3 coding sequence is TGTGCCAGCAGTTCCGGCGGGATTTACTACGAGCAGTACTTC.

This chain connects TRBV5-4 to TRBJ2-1; D perhaps matches TRBD2 (5 bases). In germline, CDR1 is SGHNT, CDR2 YYREEE (reference sequence). The CDR3 contains 15 residues. Trimming pared 4 bases from V and 7 bases from J, leaving 18 bases between. CDR3 in amino acids: CASSLTGNGNNEQFF. The CDR3 nucleotides read TGTGCCAGCAGCCTCACGGGAAACGGGAATAATGAGCAGTTCTTC.

V usage is TRBV6-5 and J usage is TRBJ2-3, with D perhaps TRBD2 (6 bases). Germline V gene lookup returns CDR1 MNHEY and CDR2 SVGAGI. CDR3 length: 15 amino acids. V was shortened by 2 bases and J by 3 bases, with 12 bases between the two germline ends. This CDR3 reads CASSYGGLVTDTQYF. The CDR3 nucleotides read TGTGCCAGCAGTTACGGGGGGTTAGTGACAGATACGCAGTATTTT.

In this sample, this clone turned up a few times. CDR3 residues: CATKTYRENQPQHF. The DNA for the CDR3 is TGTGCCACCAAGACCTATCGGGAAAATCAGCCCCAGCATTTT. The chain recombines TRBV15 with TRBJ1-5; D not resolved. The CDR3 covers 14 residues. From germline, CDR1 is LNHNV and CDR2 YYDKDF (reference sequence). V dropped 7 bases and J dropped 4 bases, with 14 bases sitting between them.

This clone was seen a single time. V is TRBV7-9 and J is TRBJ1-1, with D possibly matching TRBD1 (6 bases). This CDR3 region has 14 residues. Trimming removed 2 bases from V and 4 bases from J, with 11 bases in between. Germline V CDR1 and CDR2: SEHNR, FQNEAQ (reference sequence). This chain's CDR3 is CASSLSGRGTEAFF. Here the CDR3 DNA reads TGTGCCAGCAGCTTATCGGGCAGGGGCACTGAAGCTTTCTTT.

This chain uses TRBV30 with TRBJ1-2, with 8 bases matching TRBD1. Germline CDR1 reads GTSNPN; CDR2 reads SVGIG (reference sequence). V lost 5 bases, J lost 1 base, and 3 bases stayed unmatched. This CDR3 is 13 amino acids long. The CDR3, as DNA: TGTGCCTGGGGACAGGGACTTAACTATGGCTACACCTTC. Protein: CAWGQGLNYGYTF. Full variable domain (remainder filled in from reference TRBV30 and TRBJ1-2): SQTIHQWPATLVQPVGSPLSLECTVEGTSNPNLYWYRQAAGRGLQLLFYSVGIGQISSEVPQNLSASRPQDRQFILSSKKLLLSDSGFYLCAWGQGLNYGYTFGSGTRLTVV.

The CDR3 sequence is CASSRLALNEQYF. Here the CDR3 DNA reads TGTGCCAGCAGCCGACTAGCGCTCAACGAGCAGTACTTC. The gene calls are TRBV27 and TRBJ2-7; 8 nucleotides match TRBD2. CDR1 MNHEY and CDR2 SMNVEV come from the germline V gene (reference sequence). The CDR3 contains 13 residues. V trimming: 6 bases; J trimming: 5 bases; junction bases outside the gene matches: 6.

This clone was recorded once. This chain joins TRBV7-9 and TRBJ2-7, with TRBD2 identical over 10 bases. Trimming cost V 7 bases and J 0 bases; bases outside gene matches: 6. This CDR3 contains 15 residues. The germline gives CDR1 SEHNR, CDR2 FQNEAQ (reference sequence). CDR3 sequence reads: CASTPASGSSYEQYF. The CDR3 bases are TGTGCCAGCACCCCAGCTAGCGGGAGCTCCTACGAGCAGTACTTC.

This clone was counted a single time. The chain carries TRBV10-3 and TRBJ2-3, with D perhaps matching TRBD2 (6 bases). CDR1 and CDR2 (germline): ENHRY, SYGVKD. V lost 4 bases to trimming and J lost 0 bases, with 11 bases between them. This CDR3 contains 15 residues. The CDR3: CAISGPSVSTDTQYF. The CDR3 DNA reads TGTGCCATCAGTGGGCCTAGCGTAAGCACAGATACGCAGTATTTT.

This clone was seen more than once but under ten times. V gene TRBV14 combines with J gene TRBJ2-7; 10 bases are shared with TRBD1. The CDR3 sequence is 15 residues long. V lost 2 bases to trimming and J lost 5 bases; unmatched junction nucleotides: 6. The V gene's germline CDR1 is SGHDN and CDR2 FVKESK. DNA of the CDR3: TGTGCCAGCAGCCAATGGGACAGGGGACGCGACGAGCAGTACTTC. Its protein product is CASSQWDRGRDEQYF. The variable domain in full, completed from reference TRBV14 and TRBJ2-7, reads EAGVTQFPSHSVIEKGQTVTLRCDPISGHDNLYWYRRVMGKEIKFLLHFVKESKQDESGMPNNRFLAERTGGTYSTLKVQPAELEDSGVYFCASSQWDRGRDEQYFGPGTRLTVT.